This TCR beta chain appears in the sequencing data of a study of T cell changes during pregnancy in multiple sclerosis. This CDR3 region has 17 residues. Germline-derived CDR1 and CDR2 are SGDLS and YYNGEE. V lost 4 bases, J lost 0 bases, and 10 bases stayed unmatched. Profiled with immunoSEQ multiplex PCR; TCRdb holds only in-frame clones, not every one. The data hold around 35,000 clones, with under 95% observed a single time. The clonotype was recovered from a female donor with multiple sclerosis, enrolled in a pregnancy study. The specimen comprised CD4+ T cells from peripheral blood mononuclear cells, sampled after pregnancy. The V and J genes are TRBV9 and TRBJ2-1; 7 nucleotides agree with TRBD2. CDR3 coding DNA: TGTGCCAGCAGCCCTACTCCAGCGGGGACCTCCTACAATGAGCAGTTCTTC. Translating it yields CASSPTPAGTSYNEQFF. The whole variable domain, filled in from reference TRBV9 and TRBJ2-1, reads DSGVTQTPKHLITATGQRVTLRCSPRSGDLSVYWYQQSLDQGLQFLIQYYNGEERAKGNILERFSAQQFPDLHSELNLSSLELGDSALYFCASSPTPAGTSYNEQFFGPGTRLTVL.